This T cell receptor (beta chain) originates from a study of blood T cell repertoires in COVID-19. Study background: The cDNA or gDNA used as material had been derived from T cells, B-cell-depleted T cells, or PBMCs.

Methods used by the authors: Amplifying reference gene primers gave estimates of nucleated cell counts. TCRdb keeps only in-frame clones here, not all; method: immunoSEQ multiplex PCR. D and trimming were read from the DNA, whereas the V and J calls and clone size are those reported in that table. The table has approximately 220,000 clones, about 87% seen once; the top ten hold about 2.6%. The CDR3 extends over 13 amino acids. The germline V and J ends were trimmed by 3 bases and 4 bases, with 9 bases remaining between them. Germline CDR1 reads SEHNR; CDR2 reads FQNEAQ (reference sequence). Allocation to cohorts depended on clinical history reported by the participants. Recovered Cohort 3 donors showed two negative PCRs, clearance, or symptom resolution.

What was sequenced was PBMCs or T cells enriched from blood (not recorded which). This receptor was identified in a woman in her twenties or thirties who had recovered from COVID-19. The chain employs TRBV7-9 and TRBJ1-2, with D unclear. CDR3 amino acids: CASSFGGLYGYTF. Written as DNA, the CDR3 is TGTGCCAGCAGCTTTGGCGGACTCTATGGCTACACCTTC.